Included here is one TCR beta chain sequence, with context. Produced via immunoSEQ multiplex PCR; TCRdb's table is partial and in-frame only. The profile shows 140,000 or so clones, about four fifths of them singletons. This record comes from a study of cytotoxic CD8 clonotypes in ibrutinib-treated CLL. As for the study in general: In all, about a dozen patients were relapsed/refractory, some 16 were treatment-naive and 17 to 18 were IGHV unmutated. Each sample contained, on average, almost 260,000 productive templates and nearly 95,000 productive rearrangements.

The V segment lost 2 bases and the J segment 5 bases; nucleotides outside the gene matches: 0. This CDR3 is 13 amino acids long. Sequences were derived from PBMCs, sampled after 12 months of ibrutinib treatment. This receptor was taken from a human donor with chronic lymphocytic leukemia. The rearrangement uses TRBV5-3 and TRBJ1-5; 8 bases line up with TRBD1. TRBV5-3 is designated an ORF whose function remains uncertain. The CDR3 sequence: CARSFRGHQPQHF. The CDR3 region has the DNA TGTGCCAGAAGCTTCAGGGGGCATCAGCCCCAGCATTTT.